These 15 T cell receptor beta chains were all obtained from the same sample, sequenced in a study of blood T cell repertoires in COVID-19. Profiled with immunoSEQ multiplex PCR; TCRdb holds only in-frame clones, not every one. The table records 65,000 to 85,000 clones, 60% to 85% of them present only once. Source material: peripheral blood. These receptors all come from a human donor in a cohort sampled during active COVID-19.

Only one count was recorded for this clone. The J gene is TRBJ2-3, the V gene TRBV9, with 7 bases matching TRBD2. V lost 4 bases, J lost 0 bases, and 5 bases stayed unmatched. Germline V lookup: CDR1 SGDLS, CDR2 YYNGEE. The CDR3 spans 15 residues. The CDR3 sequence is CASSPRLASTDTQYF. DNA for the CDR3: TGTGCCAGCAGCCCGCGACTAGCTAGCACAGATACGCAGTATTTT.

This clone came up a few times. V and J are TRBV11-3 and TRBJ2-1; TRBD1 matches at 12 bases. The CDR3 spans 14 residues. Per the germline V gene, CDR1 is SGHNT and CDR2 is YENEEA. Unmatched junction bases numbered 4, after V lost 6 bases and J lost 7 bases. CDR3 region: CASRGQGAVNEQFF. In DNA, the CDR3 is TGTGCCAGCAGGGGACAGGGGGCGGTGAATGAGCAGTTCTTC.

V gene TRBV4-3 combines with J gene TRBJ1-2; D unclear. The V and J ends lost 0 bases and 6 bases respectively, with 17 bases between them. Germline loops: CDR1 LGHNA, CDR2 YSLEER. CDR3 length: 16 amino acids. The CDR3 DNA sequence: TGCGCCAGCAGCCAAGATGGGTTGGAGGGCCCGGATGGCTACACCTTC. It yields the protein CASSQDGLEGPDGYTF.

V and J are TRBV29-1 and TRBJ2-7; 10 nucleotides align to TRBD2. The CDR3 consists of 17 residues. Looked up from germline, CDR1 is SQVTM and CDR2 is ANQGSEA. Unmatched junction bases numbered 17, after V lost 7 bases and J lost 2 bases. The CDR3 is CSARGGRGLAGAYEQYF. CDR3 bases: TGCAGCGCCCGTGGGGGGCGAGGGCTAGCGGGGGCCTACGAGCAGTACTTC.

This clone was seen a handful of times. DNA of the CDR3: TGTGCCACCAGTGATCCCCGGACAGGGGAAAATGAGCAGTTCTTC. Residues: CATSDPRTGENEQFF. V is TRBV24-1 and J is TRBJ2-1, with 9 bases fitting TRBD1. V lost 3 bases, J lost 7 bases, and 6 bases stayed unmatched. The CDR3 consists of 15 residues. Germline loops: CDR1 KGHDR, CDR2 SFDVKD.

DNA for the CDR3: TGTGCCAGCAGCTTTAATCGGGACATGGTAGCTTTCTTT. Its translation: CASSFNRDMVAFF. V usage is TRBV5-4 and J usage is TRBJ1-1; a weak D match, TRBD1 (6 bases). Germline V CDR1 and CDR2: SGHNT, YYREEE (reference sequence). The CDR3 is 13 amino acids. The ends were cut back, 2 bases at V and 10 bases at J, with 15 bases in the middle. The whole variable domain, remainder taken from reference TRBV5-4 and TRBJ1-1, is ETGVTQSPTHLIKTRGQQVTLRCSSQSGHNTVSWYQQALGQGPQFIFQYYREEENGRGNFPPRFSGLQFPNYSSELNVNALELDDSALYLCASSFNRDMVAFFGQGTRLTVV.

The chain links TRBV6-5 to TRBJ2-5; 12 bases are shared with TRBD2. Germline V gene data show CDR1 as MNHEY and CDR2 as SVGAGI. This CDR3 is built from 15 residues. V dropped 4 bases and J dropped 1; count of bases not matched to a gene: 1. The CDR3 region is CASSSSGGVQETQYF. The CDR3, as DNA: TGTGCCAGCAGTTCTAGCGGGGGGGTCCAAGAGACCCAGTACTTC.

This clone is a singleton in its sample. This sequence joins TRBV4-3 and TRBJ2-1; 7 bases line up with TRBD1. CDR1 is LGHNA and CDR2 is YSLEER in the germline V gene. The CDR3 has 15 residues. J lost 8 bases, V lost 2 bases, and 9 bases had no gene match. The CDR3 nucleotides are TGCGCCAGCAGCCAAACCTTACTAGGGGGCTATGAGCAGTTCTTC. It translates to CASSQTLLGGYEQFF.

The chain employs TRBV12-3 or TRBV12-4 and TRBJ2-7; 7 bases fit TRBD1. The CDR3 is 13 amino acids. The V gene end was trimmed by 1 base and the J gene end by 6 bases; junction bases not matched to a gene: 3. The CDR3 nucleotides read TGTGCCAGCAGTTTAGGGGCAGGGGGCGAGCAGTACGTC. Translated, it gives CASSLGAGGEQYV.

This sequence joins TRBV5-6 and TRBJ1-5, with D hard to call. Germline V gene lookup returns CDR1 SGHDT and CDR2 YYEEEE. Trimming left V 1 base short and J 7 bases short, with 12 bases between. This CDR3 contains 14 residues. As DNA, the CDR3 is TGTGCCAGCAGCTTGAACGAGAGAGGGCAGCCCCAGCATTTT. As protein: CASSLNERGQPQHF.

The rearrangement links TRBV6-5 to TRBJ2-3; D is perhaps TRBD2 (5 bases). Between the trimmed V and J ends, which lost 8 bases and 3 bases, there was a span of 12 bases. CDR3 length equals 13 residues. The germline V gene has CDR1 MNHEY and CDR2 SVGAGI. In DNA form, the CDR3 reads TGTGCCAGCGGCTCCGGGGAAACAGATACGCAGTATTTT. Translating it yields CASGSGETDTQYF.

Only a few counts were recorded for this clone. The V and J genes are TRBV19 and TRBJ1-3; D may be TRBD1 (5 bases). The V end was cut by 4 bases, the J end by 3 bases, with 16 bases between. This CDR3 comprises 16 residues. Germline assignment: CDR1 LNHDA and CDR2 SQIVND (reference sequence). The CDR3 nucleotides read TGTGCCAGTAGTACAGCTCCGGGGGGAAATGGAAACACCATATATTTT. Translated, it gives CASSTAPGGNGNTIYF.

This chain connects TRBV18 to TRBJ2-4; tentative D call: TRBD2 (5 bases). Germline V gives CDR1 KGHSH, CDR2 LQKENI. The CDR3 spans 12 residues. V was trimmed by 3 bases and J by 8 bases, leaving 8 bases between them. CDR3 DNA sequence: TGTGCCAGCTCACCCGTGGGAGACATTCAGTACTTC. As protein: CASSPVGDIQYF.

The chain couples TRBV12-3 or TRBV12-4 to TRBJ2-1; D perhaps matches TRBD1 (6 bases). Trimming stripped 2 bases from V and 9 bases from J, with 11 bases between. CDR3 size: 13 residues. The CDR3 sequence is CASSLSSRGEQFF. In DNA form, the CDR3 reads TGTGCCAGCAGTTTAAGTAGCAGGGGTGAGCAGTTCTTC.

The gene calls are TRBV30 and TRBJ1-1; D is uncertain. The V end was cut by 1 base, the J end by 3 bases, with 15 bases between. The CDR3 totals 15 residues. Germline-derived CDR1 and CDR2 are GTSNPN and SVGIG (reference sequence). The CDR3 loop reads CAWSGGPRGDTEAFF. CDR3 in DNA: TGTGCCTGGAGTGGAGGCCCTCGTGGAGACACTGAAGCTTTCTTT.